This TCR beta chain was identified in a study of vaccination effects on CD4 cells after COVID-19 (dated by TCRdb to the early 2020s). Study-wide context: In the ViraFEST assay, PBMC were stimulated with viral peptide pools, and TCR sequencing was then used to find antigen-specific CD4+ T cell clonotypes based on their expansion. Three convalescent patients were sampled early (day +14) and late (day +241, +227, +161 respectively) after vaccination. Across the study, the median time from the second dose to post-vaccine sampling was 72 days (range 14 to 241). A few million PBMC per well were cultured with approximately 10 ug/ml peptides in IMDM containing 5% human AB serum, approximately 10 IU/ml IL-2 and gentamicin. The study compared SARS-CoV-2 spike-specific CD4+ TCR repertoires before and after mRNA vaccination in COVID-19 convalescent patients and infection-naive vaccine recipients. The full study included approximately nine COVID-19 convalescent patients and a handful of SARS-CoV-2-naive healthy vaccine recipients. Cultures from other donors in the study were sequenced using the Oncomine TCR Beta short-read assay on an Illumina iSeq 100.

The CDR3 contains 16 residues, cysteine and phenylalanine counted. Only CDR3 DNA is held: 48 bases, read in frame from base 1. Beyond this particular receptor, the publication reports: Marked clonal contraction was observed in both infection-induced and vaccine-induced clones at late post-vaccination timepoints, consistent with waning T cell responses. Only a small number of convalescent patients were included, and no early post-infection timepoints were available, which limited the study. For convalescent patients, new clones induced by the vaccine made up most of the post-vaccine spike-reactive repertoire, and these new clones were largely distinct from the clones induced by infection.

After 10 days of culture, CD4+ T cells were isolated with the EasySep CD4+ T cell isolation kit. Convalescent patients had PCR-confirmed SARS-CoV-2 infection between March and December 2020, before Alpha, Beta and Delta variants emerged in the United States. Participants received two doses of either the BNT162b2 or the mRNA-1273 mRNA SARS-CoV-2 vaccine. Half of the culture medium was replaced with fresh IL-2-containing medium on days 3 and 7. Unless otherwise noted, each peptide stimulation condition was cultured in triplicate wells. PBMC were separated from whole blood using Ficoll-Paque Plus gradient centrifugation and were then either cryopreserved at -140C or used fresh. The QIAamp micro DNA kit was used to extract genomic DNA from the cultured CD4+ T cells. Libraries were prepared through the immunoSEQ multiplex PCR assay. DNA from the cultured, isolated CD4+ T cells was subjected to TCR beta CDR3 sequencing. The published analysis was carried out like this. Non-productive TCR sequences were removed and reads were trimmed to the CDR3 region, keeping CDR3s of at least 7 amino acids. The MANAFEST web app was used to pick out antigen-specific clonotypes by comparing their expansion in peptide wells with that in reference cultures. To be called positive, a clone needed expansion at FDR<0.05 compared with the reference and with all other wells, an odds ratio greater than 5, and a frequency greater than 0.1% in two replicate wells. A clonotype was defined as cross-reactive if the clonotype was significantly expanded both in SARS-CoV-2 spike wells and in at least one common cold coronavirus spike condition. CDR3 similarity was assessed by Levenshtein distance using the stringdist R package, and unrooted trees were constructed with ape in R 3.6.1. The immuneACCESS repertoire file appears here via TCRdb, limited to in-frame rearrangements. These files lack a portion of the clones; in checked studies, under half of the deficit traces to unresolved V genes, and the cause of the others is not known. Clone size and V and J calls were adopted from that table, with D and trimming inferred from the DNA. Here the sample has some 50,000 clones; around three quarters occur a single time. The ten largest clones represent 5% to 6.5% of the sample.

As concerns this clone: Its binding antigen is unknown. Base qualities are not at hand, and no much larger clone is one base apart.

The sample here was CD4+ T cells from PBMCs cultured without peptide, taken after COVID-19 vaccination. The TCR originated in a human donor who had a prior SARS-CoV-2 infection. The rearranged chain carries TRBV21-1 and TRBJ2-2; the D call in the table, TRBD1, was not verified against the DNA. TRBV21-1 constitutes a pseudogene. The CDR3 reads CASSKGGSPNTGELFF. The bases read TGTGCCAGCAGCAAAGGGGGCAGCCCCAACACCGGGGAGCTGTTTTTT.